A selection of T cell receptor beta chains follows, all from one sample in a study of molecular identifiers for immune sequencing clone quantification. MiXCR, applied by TCRdb to the PCR reads, yields one record per CDR3 protein. This repertoire shows more than 450,000 distinct CDR3 sequences, around 23% found once; its top ten account for under 0.8%. Material for sequencing was naive CD8+ T cells from blood, with Jurkat cell RNA spiked in. The receptors come from a human donor in good health. Some libraries in this study had Jurkat cell RNA spiked in. The CDR3 runs from the conserved cysteine through the conserved F or W. A D gene is named only where the DNA matches it firmly. Only some rows state a clone size, as once, few, many or a class for expanded clones.

D gene: -
J gene: TRBJ1-4
V gene: TRBV6-6
clone size: many
CDR3 DNA: TGTGCCAGCAGGGGAGACAGTGAAAAACTGTTTTTT
CDR3 protein: CASRGDSEKLFF

D gene: -
J gene: TRBJ2-7
V gene: TRBV10-3
clone size: -
CDR3 DNA: TGTGCCATCAGTGTTCCCCGGAAGGGTGGGGGCAACGAGCAGTACTTC
CDR3 protein: CAISVPRKGGGNEQYF

D gene: -
J gene: TRBJ2-5
V gene: TRBV9
clone size: -
CDR3 DNA: TGTGCCAGCAGCCCGCTTCTTGGGGCACAGACCCAGTACTTC
CDR3 protein: CASSPLLGAQTQYF

D gene: -
J gene: TRBJ2-6
V gene: TRBV2
clone size: many
CDR3 DNA: TGTGCCAGTACCTTCCGGGGAAGGGCCAACGTCCTGACTTTC
CDR3 protein: CASTFRGRANVLTF

D gene: TRBD1
J gene: TRBJ2-3
V gene: TRBV9
clone size: -
CDR3 DNA: TGTGCCAGCAGCGTCACTACAGGGGACGATTTAGATACGCAGTATTTT
CDR3 protein: CASSVTTGDDLDTQYF

D gene: -
J gene: TRBJ1-5
V gene: TRBV6-2/TRBV6-3
clone size: few
CDR3 DNA: TGTGCCAGCGGCACGAGGAAGTCAGGGGCAAGACAGCCCCAGCATTTT
CDR3 protein: CASGTRKSGARQPQHF

D gene: -
J gene: TRBJ2-5
V gene: TRBV7-9
clone size: many
CDR3 DNA: TGTGCCAGCAGCTTAGTTAGTTCGGAGACCCAGTACTTC
CDR3 protein: CASSLVSSETQYF

D gene: -
J gene: TRBJ2-2
V gene: TRBV9
clone size: few
CDR3 DNA: TGTGCCAGCAGCTGGTCTTACACCGGGGAGCTGTTTTTT
CDR3 protein: CASSWSYTGELFF

D gene: TRBD1
J gene: TRBJ2-7
V gene: TRBV30
clone size: -
CDR3 DNA: TGTGCCTGGAGTTCGACAGGGGGCTCCGAGCAGTACTTC
CDR3 protein: CAWSSTGGSEQYF

D gene: TRBD1
J gene: TRBJ1-1
V gene: TRBV5-4
clone size: many
CDR3 DNA: TGTGCCAGCAGCTCTCCTAATACAGGGGTCTTTGAAGCTTTCTTT
CDR3 protein: CASSSPNTGVFEAFF

D gene: TRBD1
J gene: TRBJ1-6
V gene: TRBV27
clone size: few
CDR3 DNA: TGTGCCAGCAGTTTATCCCCCCAGGGGGGGCCCCTCCACTTT
CDR3 protein: CASSLSPQGGPLHF

D gene: -
J gene: TRBJ2-2
V gene: TRBV20-1
clone size: few
CDR3 DNA: TGCAGTGCTAGAGATGGACACACCGGGGAGCTGTTTTTT
CDR3 protein: CSARDGHTGELFF

D gene: -
J gene: TRBJ2-3
V gene: TRBV24-1
clone size: once
CDR3 DNA: TGTGCCACCAGTGATCTGCTTAAGGAGACGCGGTATTTT
CDR3 protein: CATSDLLKETRYF

D gene: -
J gene: TRBJ1-6
V gene: TRBV4-1
clone size: few
CDR3 DNA: TGCGCCAGCAGCCAAGAAGCGGGGCTTCATAATTCACCCCTCCACTTT
CDR3 protein: CASSQEAGLHNSPLHF

D gene: TRBD2
J gene: TRBJ2-3
V gene: TRBV6-4
clone size: -
CDR3 DNA: TGTGCCAGCAGTGTACTAGCGGGAGAATTGACAGATACGCAGTATTTT
CDR3 protein: CASSVLAGELTDTQYF

D gene: -
J gene: TRBJ2-1
V gene: TRBV30
clone size: -
CDR3 DNA: TGTGCCTGGAGTGGCGGGTCTGAGCAGTTCTTC
CDR3 protein: CAWSGGSEQFF